This T cell receptor beta chain was sequenced in a study of shared clonotypes between healthy human individuals. Study overall: Sampling drew on donors who were a couple of women and a few men aged 18 to 49.

Healthy adults negative for HIV, lacking recent acute infections or vaccinations, served as donors. It was on ten immunoSEQ deep assay plates that unsorted PBMC DNA was sequenced. Generated by immunoSEQ multiplex PCR, the TCRdb table keeps only in-frame clones and is missing some. The sample holds roughly 500,000 clones, around 80% seen once. Germline V gene sequence: CDR1 SGHDT, CDR2 YYEEEE. The CDR3 sequence is 15 residues long. Trimming at V came to 4 bases and at J to 3 bases, leaving 4 bases not matched to a gene. Of note for this clone: A much larger clone sits a single nucleotide away, making a read error possible.

The sequenced sample was PBMCs. This receptor was identified in a woman in her thirties or forties in good health. Some clones in this sample may be carry-over from other donors' samples. The chain is built from TRBV5-6 and TRBJ2-6; 7 nucleotides align to TRBD1. The chain's CDR3 is CASSPDRDGANVLTF. CDR3 nucleotide sequence: TGTGCCAGCAGCCCAGACAGGGATGGGGCCAACGTCCTGACTTTC.